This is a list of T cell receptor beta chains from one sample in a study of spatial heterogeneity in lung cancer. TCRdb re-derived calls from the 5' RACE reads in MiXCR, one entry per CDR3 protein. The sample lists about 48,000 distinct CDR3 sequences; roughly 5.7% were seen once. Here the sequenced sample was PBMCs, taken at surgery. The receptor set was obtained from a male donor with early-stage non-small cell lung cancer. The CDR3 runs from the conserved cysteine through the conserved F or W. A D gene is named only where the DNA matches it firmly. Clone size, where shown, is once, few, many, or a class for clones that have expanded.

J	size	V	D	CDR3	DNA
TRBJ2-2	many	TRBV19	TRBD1	CASTAAQGYRNTGELFF	TGTGCCAGTACCGCCGCACAGGGGTATCGGAACACCGGGGAGCTGTTTTTT
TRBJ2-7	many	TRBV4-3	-	CASSQEGSGAYEQYF	TGCGCCAGCAGCCAAGAGGGTAGCGGAGCCTACGAGCAGTACTTC
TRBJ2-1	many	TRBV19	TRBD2	CASSILAGGNEQFF	TGTGCCAGTAGTATCCTAGCGGGAGGCAATGAGCAGTTCTTC
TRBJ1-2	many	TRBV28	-	CASSFADGGYTF	TGTGCCAGCAGTTTCGCGGACGGCGGCTACACCTTC
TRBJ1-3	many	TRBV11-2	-	CASSFRTSYSGNTIYF	TGTGCCAGCAGCTTCCGGACGTCTTACTCTGGAAACACCATATATTTT
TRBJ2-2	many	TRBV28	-	CASSRLRKGTGELFF	TGTGCCAGCAGCCGGCTTAGGAAAGGCACCGGGGAGCTGTTTTTT
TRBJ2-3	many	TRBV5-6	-	CASSAGLGGDTQYF	TGTGCCAGCAGCGCGGGACTGGGAGGAGATACGCAGTATTTT
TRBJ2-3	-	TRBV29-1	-	CSVRQGVTSEGTDTQYF	TGCAGCGTCCGACAAGGGGTCACCTCAGAAGGCACAGATACGCAGTATTTT
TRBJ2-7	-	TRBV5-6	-	CASSLGQNYEQYF	TGTGCCAGCAGCTTAGGACAGAACTACGAGCAGTACTTC
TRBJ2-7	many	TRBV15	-	CATSREAGSSYEQYF	TGTGCCACCAGCAGAGAGGCAGGTAGCTCCTACGAGCAGTACTTC
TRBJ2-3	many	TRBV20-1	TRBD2	CSASPSGRRDTQYF	TGCAGTGCTAGCCCTAGCGGGAGACGAGATACGCAGTATTTT
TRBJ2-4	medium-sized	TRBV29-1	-	CSVEGQGFNIQYF	TGCAGCGTTGAAGGGCAGGGGTTTAACATTCAGTACTTC
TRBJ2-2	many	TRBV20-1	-	CSARDQPSGPLFF	TGCAGTGCTAGAGATCAGCCTTCCGGGCCGCTGTTTTTT
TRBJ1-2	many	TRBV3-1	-	CASSQGNYGYTF	TGTGCCAGCAGCCAGGGGAACTATGGCTACACCTTC
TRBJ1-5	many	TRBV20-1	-	CSAREGVASNQPQHF	TGCAGTGCTAGGGAAGGGGTTGCGAGCAATCAGCCCCAGCATTTT
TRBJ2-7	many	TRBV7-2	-	CASKGAGYEQYF	TGTGCCAGCAAGGGGGCGGGATACGAGCAGTACTTC